Below are 14 T cell receptor beta chains sequenced from a single sample in a study of T cells in localized non-small cell lung cancer. Libraries were prepared by immunoSEQ multiplex PCR; TCRdb keeps only in-frame clonotypes and omits some of them. The profile shows 45,000 or so clones, approximately 81% of them singletons. The sequences come from peripheral blood mononuclear cells, collected before any cancer treatment. These receptors all stem from a man between 40 and 75 years old with stage III lung adenocarcinoma.

The chain uses TRBV27 and TRBJ2-1; no clear D gene. V lost 0 bases, J lost 9 bases, and 9 bases lay in between. CDR3 length equals 13 residues. Germline V CDR1 and CDR2: MNHEY, SMNVEV (reference sequence). The CDR3 here is CASSLSASAEQFF. The CDR3 coding sequence is TGTGCCAGCAGTTTATCCGCTAGTGCTGAGCAGTTCTTC.

The rearrangement joins TRBV2 to TRBJ2-2, with 8 nucleotides matching TRBD1. The ends lost 7 bases at V and 6 bases at J; junction bases unmatched: 13. This CDR3 comprises 16 residues. Germline V gene lookup returns CDR1 SNHLY and CDR2 FYNNEI. CDR3 in amino acids: CASTRGRDGTSGELFF. The DNA for the CDR3 is TGTGCCAGCACCAGGGGGCGGGATGGGACCTCCGGGGAGCTGTTTTTT. Filled out from reference TRBV2 and TRBJ2-2, the complete variable domain reads EPEVTQTPSHQVTQMGQEVILRCVPISNHLYFYWYRQILGQKVEFLVSFYNNEISEKSEIFDDQFSVERPDGSNFTLKIRSTKLEDSAMYFCASTRGRDGTSGELFFGEGSRLTVL.

This chain uses TRBV10-3 with TRBJ1-6, with TRBD1 identical over 8 bases. In germline, CDR1 is ENHRY, CDR2 SYGVKD. The CDR3 contains 14 residues. Trimming removed 6 bases from V and 9 bases from J; junction bases left unmatched: 7. The CDR3 nucleotides read TGTGCCATCAGCTTGACAGGGGAGAGTTCACCCCTCCACTTT. Residues: CAISLTGESSPLHF.

The V call is TRBV7-2, the J call TRBJ2-5, with 7 bases lining up with TRBD1. Trimming at V came to 7 bases and at J to 7 bases, leaving 12 bases not matched to a gene. The germline V gene encodes CDR1 SGHTA and CDR2 FQGNSA. CDR3 length: 14 residues. This CDR3 reads CASTPPGGFGTQYF. The CDR3 bases are TGTGCCAGCACCCCTCCAGGGGGATTTGGGACCCAGTACTTC.

The V and J genes are TRBV28 and TRBJ1-2; a possible D gene is TRBD1 (6 bases). Deletions cut 1 base from V and 5 bases from J, with 14 bases between. Germline-derived CDR1 and CDR2 are MDHEN and SYDVKM. The CDR3 totals 15 residues. The CDR3 loop is CASSLSGEGAYGYTF. CDR3 sequence (DNA): TGTGCCAGCAGTTTATCAGGGGAAGGGGCTTATGGCTACACCTTC.

This chain links TRBV6-5 with TRBJ2-7, with 10 positions matching TRBD1. The germline V gene encodes CDR1 MNHEY and CDR2 SVGAGI. This CDR3 is built from 13 residues. J was trimmed by 5 bases and V by 6 bases; bases with no gene match: 4. CDR3 in amino acids: CASRVGTGDEQYF. In DNA, the CDR3 is TGTGCCAGCAGAGTCGGGACAGGGGACGAGCAGTACTTC.

The rearrangement links TRBV5-1 to TRBJ2-7; TRBD1 matches 7 bases. CDR3 length: 14 residues. CDR1 and CDR2 from the germline V gene are SGHRS and YFSETQ. Germline trimming cut 4 bases from V and 4 bases from J; bases unmatched to any gene: 8. Written as DNA, the CDR3 is TGCGCCAGCAGCCAGACAGGGCTCGGGTACGAGCAGTACTTC. This translates into CASSQTGLGYEQYF.

Comments on this clone: Sequence at one end of the junction differs from germline and may be a read error. The chain recombines TRBV14 with TRBJ2-7; D ambiguous. The CDR3 covers 16 residues. Looked up from germline, CDR1 is SGHDN and CDR2 is FVKESK. CDR3 nucleotides: TGTGCCAGCAGCCAAGGGGAAGTTCGGCCGCCCCGGGTTATGGACTTC. Translated, it gives CASSQGEVRPPRVMDF.

The rearrangement links TRBV30 to TRBJ2-2; unclear D gene. V shed 2 bases and J shed 1 base, with 11 bases lying between them. The CDR3 runs to 15 residues. CDR1 and CDR2 (germline): GTSNPN, SVGIG (reference sequence). CDR3 in amino acids: CAWSRGELNTGELFF. The CDR3 DNA is TGTGCCTGGAGTCGCGGAGAGTTGAACACCGGGGAGCTGTTTTTT.

The CDR3 sequence: CASSQDGGGFSSTDTQYF. CDR3 DNA: TGCGCCAGCAGCCAAGATGGGGGGGGGTTCTCTAGCACAGATACGCAGTATTTT. The chain combines TRBV4-1 with TRBJ2-3; 7 bases fit TRBD2. CDR3 length: 18 amino acids. CDR1 is MGHRA, CDR2 YSYEKL, per germline. V gave up 0 bases and J gave up 0 bases; unmatched junction bases: 9.

The chain combines TRBV5-8 with TRBJ1-6, with a possible D match to TRBD1 (5 bases). Germline V gene data show CDR1 as SGHTS and CDR2 as YDEGEE. The CDR3 has 16 amino acids. Trimming pared 4 bases from V and 5 bases from J, leaving 16 bases between. CDR3: CASSPRARGDNSPLHF. CDR3 sequence (DNA): TGTGCCAGCAGCCCCCGGGCCCGGGGGGATAATTCACCCCTCCACTTT.

The V and J genes are TRBV18 and TRBJ1-1, with 7 bases identical to TRBD1. Germline assignment: CDR1 KGHSH and CDR2 LQKENI. This CDR3 has 15 residues. V dropped 4 bases and J dropped 0; count of bases not matched to a gene: 5. CDR3 bases: TGTGCCAGCTCACTATCGACAGGGATGAACACTGAAGCTTTCTTT. Its translation is CASSLSTGMNTEAFF.

The chain combines TRBV28 with TRBJ1-1; D is unclear. Germline V lookup: CDR1 MDHEN, CDR2 SYDVKM. The CDR3 loop spans 14 amino acids. The germline V and J ends were trimmed by 2 bases and 4 bases, with 11 bases remaining between them. CDR3 DNA sequence: TGTGCCAGCAGTTTAAGCAAACCGGGCACTGAAGCTTTCTTT. This translates into CASSLSKPGTEAFF.

The rearrangement joins TRBV6-5 to TRBJ2-7, with D perhaps assigned TRBD1 or TRBD2 (5 bases each). This CDR3 comprises 14 residues. Germline-derived CDR1 and CDR2 are MNHEY and SVGAGI. Trimming removed 4 bases at V and 0 bases at J, with 10 bases between. CDR3: CASSFGTDSYEQYF. The CDR3 DNA is TGTGCCAGCAGTTTTGGGACGGACTCCTACGAGCAGTACTTC.